Listed below are T cell receptor beta chains from one sample, sequenced in a study of blood T cells in healthy people across ages. TCRdb called the 5' RACE reads again in MiXCR, with one record for every CDR3 protein. Of about 1.1 million distinct CDR3 sequences listed, roughly two fifths were seen once; the top ten hold around 13%. Sequencing used blood. These receptors originate from a man between 18 and 29 years old in good health. CDR3s include the opening cysteine and the closing phenylalanine or tryptophan. A D gene is named only where the DNA matches it firmly. Not all rows give a size; the values are once, few, many and, for expanded clones, a class.

J,V,size,length,D,DNA,CDR3
TRBJ1-2,TRBV29-1,NA,14,NA,TGCAGCGTTGAAGTTTCGGGACGGGGGTATGGCTACACCTTC,CSVEVSGRGYGYTF
TRBJ2-7,TRBV12-3/TRBV12-4,NA,15,TRBD2,TGTGCCAGCATCCGAACTAGCGGGGGGCGAAGTGAGCAGTACTTC,CASIRTSGGRSEQYF
TRBJ2-3,TRBV5-1,many,18,TRBD2,TGCGCCAGCAGCCCGGGACTAGCGGGGGCCGCGGGCACAGATACGCAGTATTTT,CASSPGLAGAAGTDTQYF
TRBJ2-4,TRBV9,few,14,TRBD1,TGTGCCAGCAGCGATGGCAGGGGGAATAGCATTCAGTACTTC,CASSDGRGNSIQYF
TRBJ2-3,TRBV4-3,many,18,NA,TGCGCCAGCAGCCAGGACACCGGGACCATAGGTGACACAGATACGCAGTATTTT,CASSQDTGTIGDTDTQYF
TRBJ2-2,TRBV4-1,NA,18,TRBD1,TGCGCCAGCAGCCATCTCCTAAACAGGGGGCGCAAGGCCGGGGAGCTGTTTTTT,CASSHLLNRGRKAGELFF
TRBJ1-1,TRBV12-3/TRBV12-4,NA,15,NA,TGTGCCAGCAGTTTGAACATATACATGAACACTGGAGCTTTCTTT,CASSLNIYMNTGAFF
TRBJ1-5,TRBV2,NA,14,TRBD1,TGTGCCAGCAGTCTAGACAGGGACAATCAGCCCCAGCATTTT,CASSLDRDNQPQHF
TRBJ1-2,TRBV7-6,few,13,NA,TGTGCCAGCAGCTCTCACCCTACCGAGGGCTACACCTTC,CASSSHPTEGYTF
TRBJ2-3,TRBV7-3,many,14,NA,TGTGCCAGCAGCGAAACCTCGGCTACAGATACGCAGTATTTT,CASSETSATDTQYF
TRBJ1-2,TRBV7-9,few,13,TRBD1,TGTGCCAGCAGCTACCGACAGGGACCTGGCTACACCTTC,CASSYRQGPGYTF
TRBJ1-1,TRBV20-1,NA,12,TRBD1,TGCAGTGCTAGAGAAGGACAGGGAGGAGCTTTCTTT,CSAREGQGGAFF
TRBJ1-2,TRBV2,NA,13,NA,TGTGCCAGCACCGGGGGGGGATACTATGGCTACACCTTC,CASTGGGYYGYTF